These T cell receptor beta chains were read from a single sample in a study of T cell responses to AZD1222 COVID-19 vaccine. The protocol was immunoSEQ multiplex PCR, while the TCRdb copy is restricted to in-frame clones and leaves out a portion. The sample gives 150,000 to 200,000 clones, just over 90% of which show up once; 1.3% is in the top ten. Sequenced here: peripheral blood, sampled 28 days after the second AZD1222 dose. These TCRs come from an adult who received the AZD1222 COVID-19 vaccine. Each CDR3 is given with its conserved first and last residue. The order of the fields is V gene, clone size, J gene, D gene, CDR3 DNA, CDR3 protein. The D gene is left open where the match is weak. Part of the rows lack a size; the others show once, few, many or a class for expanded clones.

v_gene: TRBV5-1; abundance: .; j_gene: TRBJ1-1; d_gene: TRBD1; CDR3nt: TGCGCCAGCAGTTTACCATTCGGACAGGGAGGCACTGAAGCTTTCTTT; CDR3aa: CASSLPFGQGGTEAFF
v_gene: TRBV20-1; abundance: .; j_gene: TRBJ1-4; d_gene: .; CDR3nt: TGCAGTGCTAGTGGCCAGCTTAATGAAAAACTGTTTTTT; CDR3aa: CSASGQLNEKLFF
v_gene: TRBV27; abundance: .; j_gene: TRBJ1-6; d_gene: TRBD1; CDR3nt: TGTGCCAGCAGTCTAATAGGGACAGGGCGCTCACCCCTCCACTTT; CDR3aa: CASSLIGTGRSPLHF
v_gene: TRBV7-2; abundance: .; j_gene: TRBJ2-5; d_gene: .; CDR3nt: TGTGCCAGCAGCGTAATAGGAGAAGAGACCCAGTACTTC; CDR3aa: CASSVIGEETQYF
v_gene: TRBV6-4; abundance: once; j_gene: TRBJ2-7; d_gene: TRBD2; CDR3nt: TGTGCCAGCACCGGACTAGCGGGCTGCGAGCAGTACTTC; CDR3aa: CASTGLAGCEQYF
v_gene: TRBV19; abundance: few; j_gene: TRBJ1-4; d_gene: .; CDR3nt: TGTGCCAGTAGTAAAGGAGCGGGCCTCCATGAAAAACTGTTTTTT; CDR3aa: CASSKGAGLHEKLFF
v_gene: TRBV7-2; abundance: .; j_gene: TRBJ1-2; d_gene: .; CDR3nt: TGTGCCAGCAGCTTAGATGTAGAGTCTCTTCGCTACACCTTC; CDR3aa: CASSLDVESLRYTF
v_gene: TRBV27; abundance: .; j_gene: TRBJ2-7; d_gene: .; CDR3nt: TGTGCCAGCAGGGAGTGGCAGGGTATTAACGAGCAGTACTTC; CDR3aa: CASREWQGINEQYF
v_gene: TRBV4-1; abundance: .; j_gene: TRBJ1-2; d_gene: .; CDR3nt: TGCGCCAGCAGCCAAGAAGGGCAACTCTATGGCTACACCTTC; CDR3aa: CASSQEGQLYGYTF
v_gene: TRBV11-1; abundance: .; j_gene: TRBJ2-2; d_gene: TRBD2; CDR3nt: TGTGCCAGCAGCCCCTTAGCGGGAAGCTCCACCGGGGAGCTGTTTTTT; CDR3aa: CASSPLAGSSTGELFF
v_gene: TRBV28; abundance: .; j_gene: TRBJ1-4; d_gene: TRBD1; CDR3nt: TGTGCCAGCAGTTTGACAGGGCCGGCAACTAATGAAAAACTGTTTTTT; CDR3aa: CASSLTGPATNEKLFF
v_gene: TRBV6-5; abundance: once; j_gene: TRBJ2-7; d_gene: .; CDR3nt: TGTGCCAGCAGTTACTCCCTAGAATCTTCCTACGAGCAGTACTTC; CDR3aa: CASSYSLESSYEQYF
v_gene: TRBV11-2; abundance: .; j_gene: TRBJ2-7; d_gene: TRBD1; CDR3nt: TGTGCCAGCAGCTTAGCCTTAGGACAGGGGGCCTACGAGCAGTACTTC; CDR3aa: CASSLALGQGAYEQYF
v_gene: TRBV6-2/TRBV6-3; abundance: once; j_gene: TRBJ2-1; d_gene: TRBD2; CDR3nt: TGTGCCAGCAGTTACCCGGGACTAGCGGGAAGGAATGAGCAGTTCTTC; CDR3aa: CASSYPGLAGRNEQFF
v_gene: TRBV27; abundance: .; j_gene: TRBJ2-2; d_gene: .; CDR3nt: TGTGCCAGCAGCGCCCGAGTCGGGACACAGAACACCGGGGAGCTGTTTTTT; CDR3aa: CASSARVGTQNTGELFF
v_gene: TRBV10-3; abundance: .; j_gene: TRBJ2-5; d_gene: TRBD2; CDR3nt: TGTGCCATCAGTGGGGAGGGAGAGACCCAGTACTTC; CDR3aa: CAISGEGETQYF
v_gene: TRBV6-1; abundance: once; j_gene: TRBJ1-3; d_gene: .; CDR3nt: TGTGCCAGCAGTGCGGGATGGGGTGACTCTGGAAACACCATATATTTT; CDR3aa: CASSAGWGDSGNTIYF
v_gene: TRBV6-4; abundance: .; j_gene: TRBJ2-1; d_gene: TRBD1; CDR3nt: TGTGCCAGCAGTGTACAGACAGGGAATTACAATGAGCAGTTCTTC; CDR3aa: CASSVQTGNYNEQFF
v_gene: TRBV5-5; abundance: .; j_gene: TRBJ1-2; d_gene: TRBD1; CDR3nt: TGTGCCAGCAGCTTGGGGGACAGCTATGGCTACACCTTC; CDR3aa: CASSLGDSYGYTF
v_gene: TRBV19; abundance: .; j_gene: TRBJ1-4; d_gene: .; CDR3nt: TGTGCCAGTAGTCCCCACGCCAAGGATTCCGTACTGTTTTTT; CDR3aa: CASSPHAKDSVLFF
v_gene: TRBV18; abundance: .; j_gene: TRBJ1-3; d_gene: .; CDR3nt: TGTGCCAGCTCACCGGGCGCCTCTGGAAACACCATATATTTT; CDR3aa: CASSPGASGNTIYF
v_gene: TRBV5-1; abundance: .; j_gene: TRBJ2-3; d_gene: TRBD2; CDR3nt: TGCGCCAGCAGCTTGTCATCGCTAGCGGGGGGCACAGATACGCAGTATTTT; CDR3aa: CASSLSSLAGGTDTQYF
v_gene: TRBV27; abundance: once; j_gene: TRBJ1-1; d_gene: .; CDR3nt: TGTGCCAGCAGTTTCGGCAGGGGGAACACTGAAGCTTTCTTT; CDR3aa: CASSFGRGNTEAFF
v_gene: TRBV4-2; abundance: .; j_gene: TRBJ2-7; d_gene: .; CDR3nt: TGTGCCAGCAGCCAAGATCCCGGGAATACCTACGAGCAGTACTTC; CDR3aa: CASSQDPGNTYEQYF
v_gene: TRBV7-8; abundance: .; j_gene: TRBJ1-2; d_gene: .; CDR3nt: TGTGCCAGCAGCCTATCCGGGCCCCAAGGGGGCTACACCTTC; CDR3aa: CASSLSGPQGGYTF
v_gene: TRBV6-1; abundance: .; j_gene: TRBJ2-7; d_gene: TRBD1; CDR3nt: TGTGCCAGCAGTGAAGCGGAATTTACAGGGGGCGAGCAGTACTTC; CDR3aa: CASSEAEFTGGEQYF
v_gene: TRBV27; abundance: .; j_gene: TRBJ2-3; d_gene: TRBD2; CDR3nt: TGTGCCACCTTTACGCGGGAGGGTCCAGATACGCAGTATTTT; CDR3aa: CATFTREGPDTQYF
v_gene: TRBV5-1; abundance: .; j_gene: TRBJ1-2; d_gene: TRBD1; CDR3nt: TGCGCCAGCAGCCAAAAGCAGGGGGCGGGCTATGGCTACACCTTC; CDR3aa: CASSQKQGAGYGYTF
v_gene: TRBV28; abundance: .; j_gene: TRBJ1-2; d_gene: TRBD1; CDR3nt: TGTGCCAGCAGACCAACGGGACAGGGGGTCGGTGGCTACACCTTC; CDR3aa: CASRPTGQGVGGYTF
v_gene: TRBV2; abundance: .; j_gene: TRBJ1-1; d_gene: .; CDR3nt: TGTGCCAGCAGTGTTGGTAACTTGAACACTGAAGCTTTCTTT; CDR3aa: CASSVGNLNTEAFF
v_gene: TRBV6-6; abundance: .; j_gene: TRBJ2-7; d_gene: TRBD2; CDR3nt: TGTGCCAGCAGGACTAGCGGGAGTCCCTACGAGCAGTACTTC; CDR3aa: CASRTSGSPYEQYF
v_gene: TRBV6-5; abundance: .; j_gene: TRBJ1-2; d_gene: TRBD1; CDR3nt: TGTGCCACCTACAGGGGCCTCACTAACTATGGCTACACCTTC; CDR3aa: CATYRGLTNYGYTF
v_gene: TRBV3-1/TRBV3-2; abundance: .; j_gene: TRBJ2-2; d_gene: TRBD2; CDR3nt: TGTGCCAGCAGCCAGGGGGGACTAGCGGGATATATAGCCGGGGAGCTGTTTTTT; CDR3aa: CASSQGGLAGYIAGELFF
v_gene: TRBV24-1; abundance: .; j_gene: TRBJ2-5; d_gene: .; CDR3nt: TGTGCCACCAGTGATAGAGAGACCCAGTACTTC; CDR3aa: CATSDRETQYF
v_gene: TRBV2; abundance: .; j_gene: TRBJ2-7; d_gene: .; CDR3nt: TGTGCCAGCAGTGGCAACAGGGTAGGTTTCACCTACGAGCAGTACTTC; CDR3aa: CASSGNRVGFTYEQYF
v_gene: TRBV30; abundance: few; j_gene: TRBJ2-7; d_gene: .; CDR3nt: TGTGCCTGGAGAGCCTATGGCGAGCAGTACTTC; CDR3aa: CAWRAYGEQYF
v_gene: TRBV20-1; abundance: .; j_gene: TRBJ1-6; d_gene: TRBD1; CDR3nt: TGCAGTGCTAGTCCCAGGGGGCATGATTCACCCCTCCACTTT; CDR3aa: CSASPRGHDSPLHF
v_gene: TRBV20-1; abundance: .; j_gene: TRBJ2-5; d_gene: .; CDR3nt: TGCAGTGCCACGAGCCAGTACTTC; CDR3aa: CSATSQYF
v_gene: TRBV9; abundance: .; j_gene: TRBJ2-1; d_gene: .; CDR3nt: TGTGCCAGCAGCGTAGCCCCGGGTAGCTCCTACAATGAGCAGTTCTTC; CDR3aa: CASSVAPGSSYNEQFF
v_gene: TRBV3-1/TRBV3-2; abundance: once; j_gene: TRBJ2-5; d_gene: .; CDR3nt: TGTGCCAGCAGCCAAGAAGGCCCACCCCAAGAGACCCAGTACTTC; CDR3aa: CASSQEGPPQETQYF
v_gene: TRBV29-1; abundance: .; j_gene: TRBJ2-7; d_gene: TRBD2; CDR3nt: TGCAGCGCCAAGACTAGCGGGAGCTCCTACGAGCAGTACTTC; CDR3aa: CSAKTSGSSYEQYF
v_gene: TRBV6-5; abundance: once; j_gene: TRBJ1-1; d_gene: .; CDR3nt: TGTGCCAGCAGTTACGCTCTAACGAACACTGAAGCTTTCTTT; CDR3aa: CASSYALTNTEAFF
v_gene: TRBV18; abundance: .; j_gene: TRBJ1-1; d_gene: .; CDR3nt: TGTGCCAGCTCTACCGGGCGGAACACTGAAGCTTTCTTT; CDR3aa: CASSTGRNTEAFF
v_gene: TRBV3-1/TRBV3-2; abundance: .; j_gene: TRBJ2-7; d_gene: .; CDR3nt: TGTGCCAGCAGCCAAGATGTGCCCGAGGCTTCCAGGAGGGTAAACGACGAGCAGTACTTC; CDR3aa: CASSQDVPEASRRVNDEQYF
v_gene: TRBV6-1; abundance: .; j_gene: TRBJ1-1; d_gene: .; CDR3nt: TGTGCCAGCAGTGAAGGGGTCGGCAGAGTCAAAGCTTTCTTT; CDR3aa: CASSEGVGRVKAFF
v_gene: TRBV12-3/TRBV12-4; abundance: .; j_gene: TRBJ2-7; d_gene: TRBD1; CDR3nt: TGTGCCAGCAGTTTTGACAGGGTCTACGAGCAGTACTTC; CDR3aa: CASSFDRVYEQYF
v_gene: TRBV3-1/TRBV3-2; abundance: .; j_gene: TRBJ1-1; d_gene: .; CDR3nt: TGTGCCAGCAGCCAAGATGGCCAGGGCCGGCGGGCTTTCTTT; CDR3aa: CASSQDGQGRRAFF
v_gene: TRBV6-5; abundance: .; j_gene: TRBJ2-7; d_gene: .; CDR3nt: TGTGCCAGCAGTACCGCGGGTGGAAACGAGCAGTACTTC; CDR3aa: CASSTAGGNEQYF
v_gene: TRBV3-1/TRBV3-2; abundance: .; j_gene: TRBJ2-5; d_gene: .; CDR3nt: TGTGCCAGCAGCCAAGCGTACCAAGAGACCCAGTACTTC; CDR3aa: CASSQAYQETQYF
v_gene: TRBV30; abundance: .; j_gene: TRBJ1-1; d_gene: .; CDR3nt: TGTGCCTGGAGTGTACTTCGGGGGGGCACTGAAGCTTTCTTT; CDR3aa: CAWSVLRGGTEAFF
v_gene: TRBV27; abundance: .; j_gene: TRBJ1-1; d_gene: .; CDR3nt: TGTGCCAGCAGCCTGGGGAGGGCGAACACTGAAGCTTTCTTT; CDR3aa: CASSLGRANTEAFF
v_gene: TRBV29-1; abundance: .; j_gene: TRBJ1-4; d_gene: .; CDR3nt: TGCAGCGTTGGGGGCCATAATGAAAAACTGTTTTTT; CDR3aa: CSVGGHNEKLFF
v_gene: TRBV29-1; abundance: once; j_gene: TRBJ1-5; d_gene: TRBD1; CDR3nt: TGCAGCGTTCGGGGACAGGACGTCAATCAGCCCCAGCATTTT; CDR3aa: CSVRGQDVNQPQHF
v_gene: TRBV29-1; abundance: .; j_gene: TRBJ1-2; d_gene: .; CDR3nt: TGCAGCGTTGGGGGGAACTATGGCTACACCTTC; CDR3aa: CSVGGNYGYTF
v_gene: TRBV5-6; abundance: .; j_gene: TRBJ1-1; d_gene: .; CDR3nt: TGTGCCAGCGCGCCTGGGGACACTGAAGCTTTCTTT; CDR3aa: CASAPGDTEAFF